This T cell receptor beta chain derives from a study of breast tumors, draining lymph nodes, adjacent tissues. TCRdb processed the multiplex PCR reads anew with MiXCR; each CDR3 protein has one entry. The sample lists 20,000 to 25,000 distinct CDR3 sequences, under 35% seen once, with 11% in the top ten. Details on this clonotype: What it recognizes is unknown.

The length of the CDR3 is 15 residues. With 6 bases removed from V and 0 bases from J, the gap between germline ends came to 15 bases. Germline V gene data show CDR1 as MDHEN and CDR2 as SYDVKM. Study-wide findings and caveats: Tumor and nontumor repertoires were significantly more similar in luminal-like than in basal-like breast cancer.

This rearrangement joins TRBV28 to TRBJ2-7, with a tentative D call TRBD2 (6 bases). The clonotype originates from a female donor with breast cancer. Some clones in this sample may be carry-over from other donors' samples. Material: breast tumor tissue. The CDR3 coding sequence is TGTGCCAGCAGGCAGCAATACGGGAGCTCCTACGAGCAGTACTTC. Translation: CASRQQYGSSYEQYF.